The present T cell receptor beta chain was sequenced within a study of Ad26.COV2.S vaccination and SARS-CoV-2 variants. Turning to the study itself: Each vaccinee took Ad26.COV2.S intramuscularly, once or twice 56 days apart.

The CDR3 is 15 amino acids. The germline V and J ends were trimmed by 1 base and 4 bases, with 10 bases remaining between them. Per the germline V gene, CDR1 is SGHTA and CDR2 is FQGNSA. The treatment here: around 19 received Ad26.COV2.S at low or high dose, single or two shots; several received placebo; per-sample allocation not given. Sample collection was performed on day 63 after the first vaccine or placebo injection. Sequenced by immunoSEQ multiplex PCR; TCRdb stores in-frame clones only, minus some. Of about 390,000 clones detected, 75% to 90% appear once; the ten largest clones hold 3.5%. The sequencing used peripheral blood, collected in a trial of Ad26.COV2.S vaccine versus placebo. The TCR originated in a person aged 18-65 years who received the Ad26.COV2.S COVID-19 vaccine or a placebo. The J gene is TRBJ2-2, the V gene TRBV7-2, with a tentative D call TRBD2 (6 bases). CDR3 nucleotides: TGTGCCAGCAGCTTAGGTGGAGGGATCACCGGGGAGCTGTTTTTT. This sequence encodes CASSLGGGITGELFF. The full variable domain, rest sourced from reference TRBV7-2 and TRBJ2-2, is GAGVSQSPSNKVTEKGKDVELRCDPISGHTALYWYRQSLGQGLEFLIYFQGNSAPDKSGLPSDRFSAERTGGSVSTLTIQRTQQEDSAVYLCASSLGGGITGELFFGEGSRLTVL.